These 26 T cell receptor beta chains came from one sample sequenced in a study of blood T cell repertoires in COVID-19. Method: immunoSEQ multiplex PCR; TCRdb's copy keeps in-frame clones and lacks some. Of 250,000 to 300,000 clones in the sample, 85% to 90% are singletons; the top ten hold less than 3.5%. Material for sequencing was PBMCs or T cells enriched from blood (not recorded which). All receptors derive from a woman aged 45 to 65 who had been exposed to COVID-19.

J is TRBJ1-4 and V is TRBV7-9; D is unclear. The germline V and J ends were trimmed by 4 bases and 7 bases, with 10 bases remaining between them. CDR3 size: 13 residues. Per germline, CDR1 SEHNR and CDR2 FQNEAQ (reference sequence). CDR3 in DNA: TGTGCCAGCAGCTCCGTGGCTCGTGAAAAACTGTTTTTT. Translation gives CASSSVAREKLFF.

DNA of the CDR3: TGCGCCAGCAGCCAAGATCCTCCTAGCGGACTAAGAGATACGCAGTATTTT. It codes for CASSQDPPSGLRDTQYF. The rearrangement uses TRBV4-1 and TRBJ2-3; 7 positions match TRBD2. The CDR3 loop spans 17 amino acids. Germline V lookup: CDR1 MGHRA, CDR2 YSYEKL. After removal of 0 bases from V and 5 bases from J, the junction contained 11 bases not matched to a gene.

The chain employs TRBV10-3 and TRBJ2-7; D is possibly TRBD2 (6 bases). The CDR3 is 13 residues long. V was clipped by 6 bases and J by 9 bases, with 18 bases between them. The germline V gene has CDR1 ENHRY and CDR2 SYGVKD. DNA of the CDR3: TGTGCCATCAGGACTTCAGGGTCGGAGGGGCAGTACTTC. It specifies CAIRTSGSEGQYF.

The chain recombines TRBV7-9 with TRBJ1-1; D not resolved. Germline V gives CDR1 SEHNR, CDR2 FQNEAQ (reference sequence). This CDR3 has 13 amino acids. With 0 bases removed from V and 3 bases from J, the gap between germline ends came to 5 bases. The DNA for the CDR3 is TGTGCCAGCAGCTTAGCCCTCGACACTGAAGCTTTCTTT. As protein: CASSLALDTEAFF. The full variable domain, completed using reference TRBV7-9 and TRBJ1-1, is DTGVSQNPRHKITKRGQNVTFRCDPISEHNRLYWYRQTLGQGPEFLTYFQNEAQLEKSRLLSDRFSAERPKGSFSTLEIQRTEQGDSAMYLCASSLALDTEAFFGQGTRLTVV.

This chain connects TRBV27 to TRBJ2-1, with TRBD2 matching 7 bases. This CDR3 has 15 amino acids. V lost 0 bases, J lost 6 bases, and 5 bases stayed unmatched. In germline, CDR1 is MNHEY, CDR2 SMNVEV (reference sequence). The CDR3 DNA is TGTGCCAGCAGTTTATCCGGGGGGATATTCAATGAGCAGTTCTTC. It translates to CASSLSGGIFNEQFF.

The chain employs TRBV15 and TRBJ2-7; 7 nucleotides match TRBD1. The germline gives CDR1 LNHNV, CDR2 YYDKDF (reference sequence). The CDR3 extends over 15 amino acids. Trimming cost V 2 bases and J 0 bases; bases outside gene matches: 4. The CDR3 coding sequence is TGTGCCACCAGCAGACCTCGGGACAGCTCCTACGAGCAGTACTTC. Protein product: CATSRPRDSSYEQYF.

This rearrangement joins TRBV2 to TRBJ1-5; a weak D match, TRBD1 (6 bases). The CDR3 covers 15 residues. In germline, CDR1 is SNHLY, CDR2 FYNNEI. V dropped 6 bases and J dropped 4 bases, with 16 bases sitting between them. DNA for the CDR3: TGTGCCAGCAGGGGGAGGGGGGACAAGAATCAGCCCCAGCATTTT. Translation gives CASRGRGDKNQPQHF.

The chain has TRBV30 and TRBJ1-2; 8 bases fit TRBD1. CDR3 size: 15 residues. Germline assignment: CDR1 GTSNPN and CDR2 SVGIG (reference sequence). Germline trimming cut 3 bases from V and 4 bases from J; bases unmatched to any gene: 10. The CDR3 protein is CAWSAGGWGSYGYTF. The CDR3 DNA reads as TGTGCCTGGAGCGCAGGGGGCTGGGGTAGCTATGGCTACACCTTC.

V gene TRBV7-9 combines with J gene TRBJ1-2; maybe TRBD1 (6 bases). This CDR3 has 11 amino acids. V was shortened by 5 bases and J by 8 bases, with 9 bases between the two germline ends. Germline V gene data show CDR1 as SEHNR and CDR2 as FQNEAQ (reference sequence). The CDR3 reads CASSRGQGYTF. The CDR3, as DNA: TGTGCCAGCAGCCGAGGACAGGGCTACACCTTC.

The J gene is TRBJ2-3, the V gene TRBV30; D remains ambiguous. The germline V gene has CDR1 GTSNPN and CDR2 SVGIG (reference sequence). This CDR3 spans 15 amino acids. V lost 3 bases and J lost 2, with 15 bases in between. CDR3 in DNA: TGTGCCTGGAGGAGATCATGGCAGGACACAGATACGCAGTATTTT. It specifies CAWRRSWQDTDTQYF.

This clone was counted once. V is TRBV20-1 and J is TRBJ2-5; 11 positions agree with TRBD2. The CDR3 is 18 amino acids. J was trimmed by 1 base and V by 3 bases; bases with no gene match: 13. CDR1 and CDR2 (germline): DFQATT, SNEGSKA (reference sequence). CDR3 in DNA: TGCAGTGCTAGTAAGGTCGGACTAGCGGGCGTCTTCCAAGAGACCCAGTACTTC. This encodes CSASKVGLAGVFQETQYF.

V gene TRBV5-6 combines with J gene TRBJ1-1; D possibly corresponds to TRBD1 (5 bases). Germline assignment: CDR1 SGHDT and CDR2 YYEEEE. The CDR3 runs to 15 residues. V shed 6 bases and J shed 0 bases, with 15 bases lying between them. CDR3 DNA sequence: TGTGCCAGCACCCGGGGGGACCGAATGAACACTGAAGCTTTCTTT. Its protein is CASTRGDRMNTEAFF.

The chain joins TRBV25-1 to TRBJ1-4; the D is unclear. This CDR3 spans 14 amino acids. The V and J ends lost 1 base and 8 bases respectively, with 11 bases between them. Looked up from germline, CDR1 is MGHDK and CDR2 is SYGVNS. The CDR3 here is CASSEFSSEEKLFF. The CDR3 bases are TGTGCCAGCAGTGAATTTTCGTCGGAGGAAAAACTGTTTTTT.

Here the CDR3 reads CAIRATDSGNTIYF. CDR3 sequence (DNA): TGTGCCATCAGAGCGACAGACTCTGGAAACACCATATATTTT. The rearrangement links TRBV10-3 to TRBJ1-3; a possible D gene is TRBD1 (5 bases). The V end was cut by 6 bases, the J end by 0 bases, with 9 bases between. Germline V gene sequence: CDR1 ENHRY, CDR2 SYGVKD. CDR3 length: 14 residues.

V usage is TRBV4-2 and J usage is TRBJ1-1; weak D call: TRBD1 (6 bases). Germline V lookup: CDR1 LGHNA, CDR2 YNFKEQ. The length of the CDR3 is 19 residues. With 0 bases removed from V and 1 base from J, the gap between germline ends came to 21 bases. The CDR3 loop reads CASSQEGARGGVGNTEAFF. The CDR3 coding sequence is TGTGCCAGCAGCCAAGAGGGTGCACGAGGGGGAGTAGGGAACACTGAAGCTTTCTTT.

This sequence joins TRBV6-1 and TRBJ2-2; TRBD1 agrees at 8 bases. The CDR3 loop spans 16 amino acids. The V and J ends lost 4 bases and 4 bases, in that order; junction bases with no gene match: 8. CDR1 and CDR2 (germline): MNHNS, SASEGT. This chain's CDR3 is CASSAYRGISTGELFF. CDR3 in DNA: TGTGCCAGCAGTGCTTACAGGGGGATTAGCACCGGGGAGCTGTTTTTT.

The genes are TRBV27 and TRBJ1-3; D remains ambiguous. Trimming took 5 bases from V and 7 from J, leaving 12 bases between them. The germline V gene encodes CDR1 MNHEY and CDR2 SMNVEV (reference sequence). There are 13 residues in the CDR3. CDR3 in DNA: TGTGCCAGCAGTAGCACCCCGAGGAACACCATATATTTT. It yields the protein CASSSTPRNTIYF.

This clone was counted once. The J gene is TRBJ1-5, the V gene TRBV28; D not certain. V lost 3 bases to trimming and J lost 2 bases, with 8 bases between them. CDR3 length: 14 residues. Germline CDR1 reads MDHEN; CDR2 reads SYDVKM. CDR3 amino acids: CASSFDIGNQPQHF. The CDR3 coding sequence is TGTGCCAGCAGTTTCGACATAGGCAATCAGCCCCAGCATTTT.

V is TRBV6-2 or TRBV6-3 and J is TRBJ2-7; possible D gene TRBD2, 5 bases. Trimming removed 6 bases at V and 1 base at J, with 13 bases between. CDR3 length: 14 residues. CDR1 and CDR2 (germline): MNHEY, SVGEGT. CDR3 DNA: TGTGCCAGCAGCCCTGGACTCCTGTCCTACGAGCAGTACTTC. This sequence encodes CASSPGLLSYEQYF.

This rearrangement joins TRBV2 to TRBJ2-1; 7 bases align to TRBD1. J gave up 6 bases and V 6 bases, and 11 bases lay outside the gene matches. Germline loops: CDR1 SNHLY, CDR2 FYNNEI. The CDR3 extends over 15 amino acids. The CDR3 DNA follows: TGTGCCAGCAGCCAAGACAGGGAAGCCCCCAATGAGCAGTTCTTC. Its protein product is CASSQDREAPNEQFF.

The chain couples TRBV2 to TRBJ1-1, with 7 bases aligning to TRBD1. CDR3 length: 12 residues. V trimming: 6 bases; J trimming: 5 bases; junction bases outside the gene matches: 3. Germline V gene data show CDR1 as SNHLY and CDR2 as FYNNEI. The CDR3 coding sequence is TGTGCCAGCAGGGCAGGGGGTACTGAAGCTTTCTTT. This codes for CASRAGGTEAFF. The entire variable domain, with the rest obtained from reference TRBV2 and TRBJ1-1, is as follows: EPEVTQTPSHQVTQMGQEVILRCVPISNHLYFYWYRQILGQKVEFLVSFYNNEISEKSEIFDDQFSVERPDGSNFTLKIRSTKLEDSAMYFCASRAGGTEAFFGQGTRLTVV.

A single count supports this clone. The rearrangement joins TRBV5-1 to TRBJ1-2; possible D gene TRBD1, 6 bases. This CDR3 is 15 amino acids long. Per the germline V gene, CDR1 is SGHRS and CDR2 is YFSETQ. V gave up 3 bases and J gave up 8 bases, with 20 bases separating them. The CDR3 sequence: CASSWAGGPSEGYTF. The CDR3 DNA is TGCGCCAGCAGCTGGGCGGGGGGCCCCTCTGAAGGCTACACCTTC.

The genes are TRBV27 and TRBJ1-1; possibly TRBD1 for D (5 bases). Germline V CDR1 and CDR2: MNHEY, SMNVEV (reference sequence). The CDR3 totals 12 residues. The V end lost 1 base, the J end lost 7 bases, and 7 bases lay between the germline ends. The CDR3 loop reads CASSLLGGEAFF. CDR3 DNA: TGTGCCAGCAGTTTATTGGGGGGTGAAGCTTTCTTT.

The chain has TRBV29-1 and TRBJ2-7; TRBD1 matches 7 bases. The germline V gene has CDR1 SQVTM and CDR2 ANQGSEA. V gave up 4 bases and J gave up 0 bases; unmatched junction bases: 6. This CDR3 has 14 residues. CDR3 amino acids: CSVVRDSTSYEQYF. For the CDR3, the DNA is TGCAGCGTTGTCCGGGACAGCACCTCCTACGAGCAGTACTTC.

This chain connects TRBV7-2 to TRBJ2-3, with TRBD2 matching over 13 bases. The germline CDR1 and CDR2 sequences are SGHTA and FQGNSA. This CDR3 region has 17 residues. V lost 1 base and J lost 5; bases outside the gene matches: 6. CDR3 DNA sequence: TGTGCCAGCAGCTTAGGAACTAGCGGGGGGGCCATAGATACGCAGTATTTT. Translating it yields CASSLGTSGGAIDTQYF. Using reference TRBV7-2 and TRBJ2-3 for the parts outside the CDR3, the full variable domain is GAGVSQSPSNKVTEKGKDVELRCDPISGHTALYWYRQSLGQGLEFLIYFQGNSAPDKSGLPSDRFSAERTGGSVSTLTIQRTQQEDSAVYLCASSLGTSGGAIDTQYFGPGTRLTVL.

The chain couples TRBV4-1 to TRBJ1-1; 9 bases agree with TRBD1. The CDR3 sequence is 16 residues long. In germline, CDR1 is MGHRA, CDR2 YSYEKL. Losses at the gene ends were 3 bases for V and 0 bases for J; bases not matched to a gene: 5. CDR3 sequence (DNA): TGCGCCAGCAGCCAGCCGGGACAGGGTATGAACACTGAAGCTTTCTTT. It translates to CASSQPGQGMNTEAFF.